This TCR beta chain was retrieved from a study of identical twins. Study observations and caveats: Zero-insertion results could be subject to partial confounding by invariant MAIT and iNKT cells. Carriage of fewer insertions was seen in abundant cord blood beta clonotypes, whereas memory repertoires showed none. Beta out-of-frame sequences showed weaker excess sharing between twins.

Each CDR3 protein is one row after TCRdb ran MiXCR on the 5' RACE reads. In the table there are some 1,700,000 distinct CDR3 sequences, less than 40% of which are singletons. CDR3 size: 13 residues. In its sample, this clonotype was seen a few times. The antigen is unknown. This receptor was identified in a newborn girl in good health. V and J are TRBV21-1 and TRBJ2-1; TRBD2 is the table's D call, not checked against the DNA. TRBV21-1 is annotated as a pseudogene. Sequencing used cord blood. The CDR3 DNA is TGTGCCAGCAGCAGCGGGTCCCACAATGAGCAGTTCTTC. As protein: CASSSGSHNEQFF.